This passage covers 24 T cell receptor beta chains from one sample sequenced in a study of monozygotic twins with inflammatory bowel disease. TCRdb re-called the 5' RACE reads; every CDR3 protein appears as one record, without DNA. The sample holds fewer than 550,000 distinct CDR3 sequences. The sample was blood. These TCRs come from a human donor with ulcerative colitis or Crohn's disease, or a healthy co-twin of an affected twin (not recorded which).

The chain couples TRBV18 to TRBJ2-5. The CDR3 spans 14 residues. The germline gives CDR1 KGHSH, CDR2 LQKENI. This chain's CDR3 is CASSPLSSQETQYF. Combining the CDR3 with reference TRBV18 and TRBJ2-5 gives the whole variable domain NAGVMQNPRHLVRRRGQEARLRCSPMKGHSHVYWYRQLPEEGLKFMVYLQKENIIDESGMPKERFSAEFPKEGPSILRIQQVVRGDSAAYFCASSPLSSQETQYFGPGTRLLVL.

The rearrangement uses TRBV7-8 and TRBJ2-3; TCRdb designates TRBD2, a call that cannot be tested without DNA. Per germline, CDR1 SGHVS and CDR2 FQNEAQ. The length of the CDR3 is 19 residues. The CDR3 loop reads CASSSGQGPSGAPTDTQYF.

The chain recombines TRBV7-2 with TRBJ2-1. Per germline, CDR1 SGHTA and CDR2 FQGNSA. This CDR3 spans 13 amino acids. This chain's CDR3 is CASSLGPVGEQFF.

This sequence joins TRBV20-1 and TRBJ1-1; no DNA is available, so the TRBD1 call from TCRdb remains unchecked. CDR1 and CDR2 from the germline V gene are DFQATT and SNEGSKA (reference sequence). The CDR3 extends over 15 amino acids. The CDR3 sequence: CSASEGNRGNTEAFF.

The V call is TRBV21-1, the J call TRBJ2-7; the TCRdb D gene call, TRBD2, has no DNA to confirm it. TRBV21-1 constitutes a pseudogene. The CDR3 covers 14 residues. CDR3 protein: CASSKREANYEQYF.

V is TRBV13 and J is TRBJ1-4. The CDR3 loop spans 12 amino acids. Per the germline V gene, CDR1 is PRHDT and CDR2 is FYEKMQ (reference sequence). The chain's CDR3 is CASSRYPEKLFF. Combining the CDR3 with reference TRBV13 and TRBJ1-4 gives the whole variable domain AAGVIQSPRHLIKEKRETATLKCYPIPRHDTVYWYQQGPGQDPQFLISFYEKMQSDKGSIPDRFSAQQFSDYHSELNMSSLELGDSALYFCASSRYPEKLFFGSGTQLSVL.

The chain has TRBV6-4 and TRBJ2-1; the D gene TCRdb calls, TRBD1, cannot be checked with no DNA. The CDR3 consists of 19 residues. Germline CDR1 reads MRHNA; CDR2 reads SNTAGT. CDR3 in amino acids: CASNRPTPLGGQGDDEQFF.

The chain is built from TRBV20-1 and TRBJ1-1; TCRdb calls TRBD1, which cannot be checked without DNA. Germline CDR1 reads DFQATT; CDR2 reads SNEGSKA (reference sequence). This CDR3 has 15 residues. The CDR3 here is CSARVQGAQFTEAFF.

The CDR3 sequence is CASSWTRGEGNTEAFF. The chain has TRBV5-1 and TRBJ1-1; TCRdb's D call of TRBD1 is untestable without DNA. The CDR3 extends over 16 amino acids. Germline V gives CDR1 SGHRS, CDR2 YFSETQ.

The rearrangement links TRBV7-9 to TRBJ2-3. Germline lookup yields CDR1 SEHNR and CDR2 FQNEAQ (reference sequence). The CDR3 totals 13 residues. CDR3 in amino acids: CASSLAAADTQYF.

The chain couples TRBV7-2 to TRBJ2-1; TCRdb calls TRBD2, which cannot be checked without DNA. The CDR3 runs 15 residues. Germline CDR1 is SGHTA and CDR2 is FQGNSA. CDR3 sequence reads: CASSFRDSVSNEQFF.

V gene TRBV5-6 combines with J gene TRBJ2-2; TCRdb lists TRBD2, though no DNA is available to test this call. CDR1 is SGHDT, CDR2 YYEEEE, per germline. The CDR3 has 14 residues. The CDR3 sequence: CASSVSGGLGELFF.

The chain uses TRBV29-1 and TRBJ2-5; without DNA, the TCRdb call of TRBD2 cannot be checked. Germline loops: CDR1 SQVTM, CDR2 ANQGSEA. This CDR3 is built from 15 residues. CDR3 loop: CSVVLAGDGQETQYF.

This chain links TRBV6-2 or TRBV6-3 with TRBJ2-7; the TCRdb call, TRBD2, lacks DNA for checking. Per germline, CDR1 MNHEY and CDR2 SVGEGT. The CDR3 consists of 14 residues. CDR3 in amino acids: CASSYDTFGGEQYF.

The genes are TRBV12-3 or TRBV12-4 and TRBJ1-2; the D call from TCRdb, TRBD1, cannot be confirmed without DNA. CDR3 size: 13 residues. The CDR3 loop reads CASSLSDRNGYTF.

This rearrangement joins TRBV20-1 to TRBJ2-5; there is no DNA to check the TCRdb D call of TRBD2. Germline lookup yields CDR1 DFQATT and CDR2 SNEGSKA (reference sequence). This CDR3 spans 13 amino acids. The CDR3 is CSARWPGGETQYF.

The chain couples TRBV19 to TRBJ2-1; there is no DNA to check the TCRdb D call of TRBD2. Germline-derived CDR1 and CDR2 are LNHDA and SQIVND (reference sequence). This CDR3 has 13 amino acids. The CDR3 region is CASSIGGRREQFF.

The chain couples TRBV30 to TRBJ2-2; without DNA, the TCRdb call of TRBD1 cannot be checked. The CDR3 loop spans 14 amino acids. CDR1 is GTSNPN, CDR2 SVGIG, per germline (reference sequence). CDR3 region: CAWSLGQNTGELFF.

This sequence joins TRBV29-1 and TRBJ2-7. This CDR3 region has 13 residues. Looked up from germline, CDR1 is SQVTM and CDR2 is ANQGSEA. The CDR3 reads CSVSTLPLNEQYF.

CDR3 loop: CAISGGERDGYTF. The genes are TRBV10-3 and TRBJ1-2. The CDR3 loop spans 13 amino acids. Germline V gene lookup returns CDR1 ENHRY and CDR2 SYGVKD.

The rearrangement uses TRBV4-1 and TRBJ2-3; TCRdb proposes TRBD2, but this gene call is untestable without DNA. The germline gives CDR1 MGHRA, CDR2 YSYEKL. CDR3 length: 19 residues. CDR3 sequence: CASSALVPLAGASTDTQYF.

The chain combines TRBV15 with TRBJ1-5. Germline V gene sequence: CDR1 LNHNV, CDR2 YYDKDF (reference sequence). The CDR3 sequence is 14 residues long. CDR3 sequence: CATSREGSTQPQHF.

The V call is TRBV4-2, the J call TRBJ2-7; TCRdb outputs TRBD1, but without DNA this stays unchecked. The CDR3 totals 16 residues. The germline CDR1 and CDR2 sequences are LGHNA and YNFKEQ. The CDR3 sequence: CASSPPTGQGIYEQYF.

V and J are TRBV18 and TRBJ1-5; TCRdb's assignment of TRBD1 cannot be checked, as there is no DNA. The germline CDR1 and CDR2 sequences are KGHSH and LQKENI. The CDR3 extends over 14 amino acids. The CDR3: CASSPGARDQPQHF.